Given below is one TCR beta chain in context. TCRdb's table, derived via immunoSEQ multiplex PCR, lists solely in-frame clones and lacks some. Of tens of thousands of clones listed, around 86% were seen once; the top ten hold approximately 13%. This record comes from a study of OX40 agonist ivuxolimab in advanced cancers. Germline assignment: CDR1 SEHNR and CDR2 FQNEAQ (reference sequence). The CDR3 is made up of 16 amino acids. Germline trimming cut 2 bases from V and 3 bases from J; bases unmatched to any gene: 9. The chain employs TRBV7-9 and TRBJ2-5; 7 nucleotides agree with TRBD1. The source was CD4+ or CD8+ T cells sorted from blood, collected in a trial of the OX40 agonist ivuxolimab. The sequence derives from an adult with an advanced solid tumor such as melanoma, head and neck, liver or kidney cancer. The CDR3 nucleotides are TGTGCCAGCAGCTTACTCCACGGACAGGATGAAGAGACCCAGTACTTC. This translates into CASSLLHGQDEETQYF.